This T cell receptor beta chain derives from a study of graft-versus-host responses after intestinal transplantation. Across the study: Each patient got anti-thymocyte globulin induction, then tacrolimus and steroids for about 3 years.

Broader study findings: Present in recipient marrow, GvH clones included some that appeared first in ileum or blood. Early after transplant, HvG clones declined as circulating GvH clones peaked. In patients with graft-donor T cell macrochimerism, allograft graft-versus-host to host-versus-graft clonal ratios were high.

V lost 0 bases and J lost 8, with 11 bases in between. This CDR3 spans 13 amino acids. Per the germline V gene, CDR1 is SGDLS and CDR2 is YYNGEE. A remark on this clone: Its antigen is unidentified.

This table comes from immunoSEQ multiplex PCR, and its TCRdb copy is limited to in-frame clones, with some not included. The data show 25,000 or so clones, over 90% seen once. The J gene is TRBJ1-2, the V gene TRBV9; weak D call: TRBD1 (5 bases). The sequenced sample was PBMCs, obtained 39 days after intestinal transplant. This clonotype originated in a human patient who received an intestinal transplant, so some T cells may come from the graft donor. This chain's CDR3 is CASSVEGRGGYTF. DNA for the CDR3: TGTGCCAGCAGCGTAGAGGGGAGGGGAGGCTACACCTTC.